This record covers a single TCR beta chain. This sample was included in a study of T cell changes during pregnancy in multiple sclerosis. The CDR3 is made up of 17 amino acids. Germline CDR1 SGHRS, CDR2 YFSETQ. Trimming cost V 1 base and J 3 bases; bases outside gene matches: 11. TCRdb's copy holds only in-frame clones and misses some; the assay was immunoSEQ multiplex PCR. The table lists fewer than 95,000 clones, around 93% of them singletons. This TCR was recovered from a female donor with multiple sclerosis, enrolled in a pregnancy study. The sequenced sample was peripheral blood, obtained in the third trimester of pregnancy. The gene calls are TRBV5-1 and TRBJ2-5; 8 bases map to TRBD1. The CDR3 protein is CASSLNRDRSYEETQYF. The CDR3 DNA is TGCGCCAGCAGCTTGAACCGGGACAGGTCGTATGAAGAGACCCAGTACTTC.